A selection of T cell receptor beta chains follows, all from one sample in a study of blood T cell repertoires in COVID-19. Measured with immunoSEQ multiplex PCR; TCRdb has only the in-frame clones, and not every one. This table has about 240,000 clones, 88% appearing once. Sequenced: peripheral blood. The receptors come from a woman aged 40 to 49 who had recovered from COVID-19. The CDR3 runs from the conserved cysteine through the conserved F or W. Each record gives: CDR3 protein, CDR3 DNA, J gene, V gene, clone size, D gene. A D gene is named only where the DNA matches it firmly. Not every row has a clone size; where given, it reads once, few, many or a size class.

CDR3 protein: CASSRWPTGELFF; CDR3 DNA: TGTGCCAGCAGCCGATGGCCTACCGGGGAGCTGTTTTTT; J gene: TRBJ2-2; V gene: TRBV6-2/TRBV6-3; clone size: NA; D gene: NA
CDR3 protein: CASSKTATREQYF; CDR3 DNA: TGTGCCAGTAGCAAAACGGCGACGAGGGAGCAGTATTTT; J gene: TRBJ2-3; V gene: TRBV19; clone size: NA; D gene: NA
CDR3 protein: CASSLGRGSGNTIYF; CDR3 DNA: TGTGCCAGCAGCTTAGGACGAGGTTCTGGAAACACCATATATTTT; J gene: TRBJ1-3; V gene: TRBV7-6; clone size: NA; D gene: NA
CDR3 protein: CASSGSPGQGDSNQPQHF; CDR3 DNA: TGTGCCAGCAGCGGATCACCGGGACAGGGGGACAGCAATCAGCCCCAGCATTTT; J gene: TRBJ1-5; V gene: TRBV7-2; clone size: NA; D gene: TRBD1
CDR3 protein: CASSLTGNYGYTF; CDR3 DNA: TGTGCCAGCAGTTTGACGGGAAACTATGGCTACACCTTC; J gene: TRBJ1-2; V gene: TRBV28; clone size: NA; D gene: NA
CDR3 protein: CASSPPGSRSNSPLHF; CDR3 DNA: TGTGCCAGCTCACCCCCCGGGAGCCGGTCCAATTCACCCCTCCACTTT; J gene: TRBJ1-6; V gene: TRBV18; clone size: NA; D gene: NA
CDR3 protein: CASSPTSGIGADTQYF; CDR3 DNA: TGTGCCAGCAGCCCCACTAGCGGGATAGGGGCAGATACGCAGTATTTT; J gene: TRBJ2-3; V gene: TRBV3-1/TRBV3-2; clone size: NA; D gene: TRBD2
CDR3 protein: CASSPGAFGGYTF; CDR3 DNA: TGTGCCAGCTCACCGGGGGCTTTCGGAGGCTACACCTTC; J gene: TRBJ1-2; V gene: TRBV18; clone size: NA; D gene: NA
CDR3 protein: CASSFLMGGVNSPLHF; CDR3 DNA: TGTGCCAGCAGCTTTTTGATGGGCGGGGTTAATTCACCCCTCCACTTT; J gene: TRBJ1-6; V gene: TRBV11-2; clone size: NA; D gene: NA
CDR3 protein: CASSYETGPVSYEQYF; CDR3 DNA: TGTGCCAGCAGCTACGAGACAGGCCCCGTTTCCTACGAGCAGTACTTC; J gene: TRBJ2-7; V gene: TRBV11-3; clone size: NA; D gene: NA
CDR3 protein: CASSQGAVEQFF; CDR3 DNA: TGTGCCAGCAGCCAAGGGGCCGTTGAGCAGTTCTTC; J gene: TRBJ2-1; V gene: TRBV4-2; clone size: NA; D gene: NA
CDR3 protein: CASSQGGDEQFF; CDR3 DNA: TGTGCCAGCAGTCAGGGCGGCGATGAGCAGTTCTTC; J gene: TRBJ2-1; V gene: TRBV2; clone size: NA; D gene: NA
CDR3 protein: CACRQASNYGYTF; CDR3 DNA: TGTGCCTGCAGACAGGCCTCTAACTATGGCTACACCTTC; J gene: TRBJ1-2; V gene: TRBV6-5; clone size: NA; D gene: NA
CDR3 protein: CATSDPAVGRKGEQFF; CDR3 DNA: TGTGCCACCAGTGACCCCGCGGTGGGGCGGAAGGGTGAGCAGTTCTTC; J gene: TRBJ2-1; V gene: TRBV24-1; clone size: NA; D gene: NA
CDR3 protein: CASSPGQGTNTEAFF; CDR3 DNA: TGTGCCAGCTCACCAGGACAGGGGACCAACACTGAAGCTTTCTTT; J gene: TRBJ1-1; V gene: TRBV18; clone size: once; D gene: TRBD1
CDR3 protein: CATSTGGRRGYTF; CDR3 DNA: TGTGCCACCAGTACCGGTGGGCGGAGGGGCTACACCTTC; J gene: TRBJ1-2; V gene: TRBV24-1; clone size: NA; D gene: NA
CDR3 protein: CASSALGDSTYEQYF; CDR3 DNA: TGTGCCAGCAGCGCCCTCGGGGACAGCACCTACGAGCAGTACTTC; J gene: TRBJ2-7; V gene: TRBV9; clone size: NA; D gene: TRBD1
CDR3 protein: CASSPPRGGEQYF; CDR3 DNA: TGTGCCAGCTCACCACCCAGGGGCGGCGAGCAGTACTTC; J gene: TRBJ2-7; V gene: TRBV18; clone size: NA; D gene: NA
CDR3 protein: CAWSVGGTSYEQYF; CDR3 DNA: TGTGCCTGGAGTGTCGGGGGAACGAGCTACGAGCAGTACTTC; J gene: TRBJ2-7; V gene: TRBV30; clone size: NA; D gene: NA
CDR3 protein: CASSGLAGGVGANVLTF; CDR3 DNA: TGTGCCAGCAGCGGACTAGCGGGAGGAGTTGGGGCCAACGTCCTGACTTTC; J gene: TRBJ2-6; V gene: TRBV2; clone size: few; D gene: TRBD2
CDR3 protein: CASSPAGTNEKLFF; CDR3 DNA: TGTGCCAGCAGCCCGGCAGGGACTAATGAAAAACTGTTTTTT; J gene: TRBJ1-4; V gene: TRBV6-2/TRBV6-3; clone size: once; D gene: NA
CDR3 protein: CASSPGQGDVVNTEAFF; CDR3 DNA: TGTGCCAGTAGCCCGGGACAGGGGGATGTCGTGAACACTGAAGCTTTCTTT; J gene: TRBJ1-1; V gene: TRBV19; clone size: NA; D gene: TRBD1
CDR3 protein: CASSLTGLAGYQETQYF; CDR3 DNA: TGTGCCAGCAGCTTAACAGGGCTAGCGGGCTACCAAGAGACCCAGTACTTC; J gene: TRBJ2-5; V gene: TRBV7-3; clone size: NA; D gene: TRBD2
CDR3 protein: CASSFGTGANYGYTF; CDR3 DNA: TGTGCCAGCAGCTTCGGGACAGGAGCTAACTATGGCTACACCTTC; J gene: TRBJ1-2; V gene: TRBV7-9; clone size: NA; D gene: TRBD1
CDR3 protein: CASSPGTRSYNSPLHF; CDR3 DNA: TGTGCCAGCTCACCCGGGACACGCTCCTATAATTCACCCCTCCACTTT; J gene: TRBJ1-6; V gene: TRBV18; clone size: NA; D gene: NA
CDR3 protein: CASSQQRRETQYF; CDR3 DNA: TGTGCCAGCAGCCAACAGCGGAGGGAGACCCAGTACTTC; J gene: TRBJ2-5; V gene: TRBV16; clone size: NA; D gene: NA
CDR3 protein: CASSWASGPYEQYF; CDR3 DNA: TGTGCCAGCAGTTGGGCTAGCGGTCCCTACGAGCAGTACTTC; J gene: TRBJ2-7; V gene: TRBV27; clone size: NA; D gene: TRBD2
CDR3 protein: CATSAGTGAYNEQFF; CDR3 DNA: TGTGCCACCAGTGCCGGGACAGGGGCTTACAATGAGCAGTTCTTC; J gene: TRBJ2-1; V gene: TRBV24-1; clone size: NA; D gene: TRBD1
CDR3 protein: CASRTGGSMSGELFF; CDR3 DNA: TGTGCCAGCCGCACGGGCGGGAGTATGTCCGGGGAGCTGTTTTTT; J gene: TRBJ2-2; V gene: TRBV18; clone size: NA; D gene: TRBD2
CDR3 protein: CASSPDNARQPQHF; CDR3 DNA: TGTGCCAGCAGCCCGGACAACGCCCGTCAGCCCCAGCATTTT; J gene: TRBJ1-5; V gene: TRBV6-2/TRBV6-3; clone size: NA; D gene: NA
CDR3 protein: CASRREGVEQFF; CDR3 DNA: TGTGCCAGCAGGCGGGAAGGGGTTGAGCAGTTCTTC; J gene: TRBJ2-1; V gene: TRBV2; clone size: NA; D gene: NA
CDR3 protein: CASSFGREGYEQYF; CDR3 DNA: TGTGCCAGCAGTTTCGGGCGGGAGGGGTACGAGCAGTACTTC; J gene: TRBJ2-7; V gene: TRBV27; clone size: NA; D gene: TRBD2
CDR3 protein: CAWTASGSQETQYF; CDR3 DNA: TGTGCCTGGACGGCTAGCGGGTCTCAAGAGACCCAGTACTTC; J gene: TRBJ2-5; V gene: TRBV30; clone size: NA; D gene: TRBD2
CDR3 protein: CASSERTRGLAALLAKNIQYF; CDR3 DNA: TGTGCCAGCAGTGAAAGAACGCGGGGACTAGCGGCCCTTCTAGCCAAAAACATTCAGTACTTC; J gene: TRBJ2-4; V gene: TRBV2; clone size: NA; D gene: TRBD2
CDR3 protein: CASSPGAANTGELFF; CDR3 DNA: TGTGCCAGCAGCCCCGGAGCCGCGAACACCGGGGAGCTGTTTTTT; J gene: TRBJ2-2; V gene: TRBV5-6; clone size: NA; D gene: NA
CDR3 protein: CASSGDGTANEKLFF; CDR3 DNA: TGCGCCAGCAGCGGGGACGGGACAGCTAATGAAAAACTGTTTTTT; J gene: TRBJ1-4; V gene: TRBV5-1; clone size: NA; D gene: TRBD1
CDR3 protein: CATSDTPGQGGSRTIPGTQYF; CDR3 DNA: TGTGCCACCAGTGATACCCCAGGACAGGGTGGGAGTCGTACCATCCCCGGGACCCAGTACTTC; J gene: TRBJ2-5; V gene: TRBV24-1; clone size: NA; D gene: TRBD1
CDR3 protein: CAWNGRYQETQYF; CDR3 DNA: TGTGCCTGGAACGGGAGGTACCAAGAGACCCAGTACTTC; J gene: TRBJ2-5; V gene: TRBV30; clone size: NA; D gene: TRBD2
CDR3 protein: CASSLRLAGAQETQYF; CDR3 DNA: TGTGCCAGCAGCCTTCGACTAGCGGGAGCCCAAGAGACCCAGTACTTC; J gene: TRBJ2-5; V gene: TRBV5-5; clone size: NA; D gene: TRBD2
CDR3 protein: CASSTPGLAGPHTGELFF; CDR3 DNA: TGTGCCAGTAGTACCCCCGGACTAGCGGGACCGCACACCGGGGAGCTGTTTTTT; J gene: TRBJ2-2; V gene: TRBV19; clone size: once; D gene: TRBD2
CDR3 protein: CASTRTSGPQETQYF; CDR3 DNA: TGCGCCAGCACAAGGACTAGCGGCCCCCAAGAGACCCAGTACTTC; J gene: TRBJ2-5; V gene: TRBV5-1; clone size: NA; D gene: TRBD2
CDR3 protein: CASSIGQGANTEAFF; CDR3 DNA: TGTGCCAGTAGTATTGGCCAGGGGGCGAACACTGAAGCTTTCTTT; J gene: TRBJ1-1; V gene: TRBV19; clone size: NA; D gene: TRBD1
CDR3 protein: CATRAGQLGGYTF; CDR3 DNA: TGTGCCACCAGGGCGGGACAGCTTGGGGGCTACACCTTC; J gene: TRBJ1-2; V gene: TRBV24-1; clone size: NA; D gene: TRBD1
CDR3 protein: CASSPPGLAGGRQETQYF; CDR3 DNA: TGTGCCAGCTCACCTCCGGGACTAGCGGGAGGGCGACAAGAGACCCAGTACTTC; J gene: TRBJ2-5; V gene: TRBV18; clone size: NA; D gene: TRBD2
CDR3 protein: CASSPGTGRNYGYTF; CDR3 DNA: TGCGCCAGCAGCCCGGGGACAGGGAGGAACTATGGCTACACCTTC; J gene: TRBJ1-2; V gene: TRBV4-3; clone size: NA; D gene: TRBD1
CDR3 protein: CASSFRTSGYNEQFF; CDR3 DNA: TGTGCCAGCAGTTTCCGGACTAGCGGCTACAATGAGCAGTTCTTC; J gene: TRBJ2-1; V gene: TRBV28; clone size: NA; D gene: TRBD2
CDR3 protein: CASIPGDRGTGEQYF; CDR3 DNA: TGTGCCAGCATCCCTGGGGACAGGGGGACGGGAGAGCAGTACTTC; J gene: TRBJ2-7; V gene: TRBV14; clone size: NA; D gene: TRBD1
CDR3 protein: CSVAPGETQYF; CDR3 DNA: TGCAGCGTTGCACCAGGGGAGACCCAGTACTTC; J gene: TRBJ2-5; V gene: TRBV29-1; clone size: NA; D gene: NA
CDR3 protein: CASSLAIAGGRDLFF; CDR3 DNA: TGTGCCAGCAGCTTAGCGATAGCAGGGGGTCGGGATCTGTTTTTT; J gene: TRBJ1-4; V gene: TRBV7-2; clone size: NA; D gene: TRBD1
CDR3 protein: CASSPRLAGDPGELFF; CDR3 DNA: TGCGCCAGCAGCCCACGACTAGCGGGAGACCCCGGGGAGCTGTTTTTT; J gene: TRBJ2-2; V gene: TRBV4-3; clone size: NA; D gene: TRBD2
CDR3 protein: CASSLGGVMNTEAFF; CDR3 DNA: TGTGCCAGCAGCTTAGGGGGGGTGATGAACACTGAAGCTTTCTTT; J gene: TRBJ1-1; V gene: TRBV7-2; clone size: NA; D gene: NA
CDR3 protein: CAWSRLAGWADTQYF; CDR3 DNA: TGTGCCTGGAGCCGGCTAGCGGGATGGGCAGATACGCAGTATTTT; J gene: TRBJ2-3; V gene: TRBV30; clone size: NA; D gene: TRBD2
CDR3 protein: CASSTPVTGWTQPQHF; CDR3 DNA: TGTGCCAGCAGTACCCCCGTGACAGGGTGGACTCAGCCCCAGCATTTT; J gene: TRBJ1-5; V gene: TRBV6-2/TRBV6-3; clone size: NA; D gene: TRBD1
CDR3 protein: CATSDPGRGGEQFF; CDR3 DNA: TGTGCCACCAGTGACCCCGGGAGGGGGGGTGAGCAGTTCTTC; J gene: TRBJ2-1; V gene: TRBV24-1; clone size: NA; D gene: TRBD2